This is a list of T cell receptor beta chains from one sample in a study of shared clonotypes between healthy human individuals. Sequenced by immunoSEQ multiplex PCR; TCRdb stores in-frame clones only, minus some. The sample records approximately 620,000 clones, around 97% being singletons. Specimen: naive CD4+ T cells sorted from blood. The receptors were sampled from a woman aged 25-40 years in good health. Each CDR3 is given with its conserved first and last residue. D genes are given only for firm matches. Clone size is shown for a subset of rows, as once, few, many or a class of expanded clone.

j_gene,v_gene,d_gene,abundance,CDR3nt,CDR3aa
TRBJ2-3,TRBV10-2,.,.,TGCGCCAGCAGTGCAGTTCAGGGCACAGATACGCAGTATTTT,CASSAVQGTDTQYF
TRBJ1-4,TRBV7-9,.,.,TGTGCCAGCAGCCCGGGTAGAGAAAAACTGTTTTTT,CASSPGREKLFF
TRBJ2-1,TRBV4-1,.,.,TGCGCCAGCAGCCAATCAGGGAATGAGCAGTTCTTC,CASSQSGNEQFF
TRBJ2-7,TRBV10-2,.,.,TGCGCCAGCACGCTAGTTCCTGGGATTGGGGAGCAGTACTTC,CASTLVPGIGEQYF
TRBJ1-5,TRBV28,.,.,TGTGCCAGCCGTCGGGGGCCCGGCAATCAGCCCCAGCATTTT,CASRRGPGNQPQHF
TRBJ2-7,TRBV29-1,TRBD2,.,TGCAGCGTTGCGACTAGCGGGAGGGCCGACGAGCAGTACTTC,CSVATSGRADEQYF
TRBJ2-6,TRBV11-2,TRBD1,.,TGTGCCAGCAGCCTACAGACAGGGGGCGTCTCCCCTGGGGCCAACGTCCTGACTTTC,CASSLQTGGVSPGANVLTF
TRBJ1-1,TRBV19,.,.,TGTGCCAGTACGCGACGGTCCTTGAACACTGAAGCTTTCTTT,CASTRRSLNTEAFF
TRBJ1-5,TRBV5-1,.,.,TGCGCCAGCAGCAAAACAGGGATAGGACAGCCCCAGCATTTT,CASSKTGIGQPQHF
TRBJ2-7,TRBV28,TRBD2,.,TGTGCCAGCAGCCCGAGTTGGGGCCTCGGGGGGACCTACGAGCAGTACTTC,CASSPSWGLGGTYEQYF
TRBJ2-2,TRBV6-1,.,.,TGTGCCAGCAGCAGGTTGACCGGGGAGCTGTTTTTT,CASSRLTGELFF
TRBJ2-5,TRBV7-9,TRBD1,.,TGTGCCAGCAGCACGGACAGGTCGGCCAATGGAGAGACCCAGTACTTC,CASSTDRSANGETQYF
TRBJ1-1,TRBV4-1,.,.,TGCGCCAGCAGCCAATTGTTCTCCGTGAACACTGAAGCTTTCTTT,CASSQLFSVNTEAFF
TRBJ1-5,TRBV28,.,.,TGTGCCAGCAGTTTAACGTTTACGGGGGATTATAGCAATCAGCCCCAGCATTTT,CASSLTFTGDYSNQPQHF
TRBJ2-5,TRBV5-1,.,.,TGCGCCAGCAGCCCTCAACCGGGGTCACAAGAGACCCAGTACTTC,CASSPQPGSQETQYF
TRBJ2-5,TRBV4-2,TRBD2,.,TGTGCCAGCAGCCAAGAGGGAGTAGCGGGCCAAGAGACCCAGTACTTC,CASSQEGVAGQETQYF
TRBJ2-7,TRBV28,.,.,TGTGCCAGCAACTCTATGGCGGCCCCCTCGGTTGATGAGCAGTACTTC,CASNSMAAPSVDEQYF
TRBJ1-2,TRBV9,.,.,TGTGCCAGCAGCGCCCTGCCTCAGGCGTCTAACTATGGCTACACCTTC,CASSALPQASNYGYTF
TRBJ2-2,TRBV5-6,.,.,TGTGCCAGCAGCTTGGACTGGGGGAACACCGGGGAGCTGTTTTTT,CASSLDWGNTGELFF
TRBJ1-4,TRBV19,.,.,TGTGCCAGTAGACCCACTTCGGGGCTGAAGGAAAAACTGTTTTTT,CASRPTSGLKEKLFF
TRBJ1-4,TRBV5-8,.,.,TGTGCCAGCAGCATATATGCAACTAATGAAAAACTGTTTTTT,CASSIYATNEKLFF
TRBJ2-1,TRBV4-1,TRBD2,.,TGCGCCAGCAGCCAAACACGGGGGGTAGGACACAATGAGCAGTTCTTC,CASSQTRGVGHNEQFF
TRBJ2-7,TRBV19,TRBD2,.,TGTGCCAGTACCTTCGGGACTAGCGGGGTCTACGAGCAGTACTTC,CASTFGTSGVYEQYF
TRBJ2-5,TRBV6-5,.,once,TGTGCCAGCAGTTACTCGTACGACCAAGAGACCCAGTACTTC,CASSYSYDQETQYF
TRBJ2-6,TRBV27,TRBD1,.,TGTGCCAGCAGTATCGGGACAGCCGCTTCAGGGGCCAACGTCCTGACTTTC,CASSIGTAASGANVLTF
TRBJ1-1,TRBV7-2,.,.,TGTGCCAGCAGCTTAGCGGGCTGGGGGCGTGAGAACACTGAAGCTTTCTTT,CASSLAGWGRENTEAFF
TRBJ2-3,TRBV25-1,.,.,TGTGCCAGCAGGAGGGGCTTCACAGATACGCAGTATTTT,CASRRGFTDTQYF
TRBJ2-2,TRBV28,.,.,TGTGCCAGCAGTTTACTAGCTCCCGGGGAGCTGTTTTTT,CASSLLAPGELFF
TRBJ2-7,TRBV10-2,TRBD2,once,TGCGCCAGCTCGTTTAGCGGGGCCTACGAGCAGTACTTC,CASSFSGAYEQYF
TRBJ2-7,TRBV28,.,.,TGTGCCAGCAGTAGCCCCCCACTCTACGAGCAGTACTTC,CASSSPPLYEQYF
TRBJ2-4,TRBV6-1,.,.,TGTGCCAGCAGTGAAAACAGAGCCAAAAACATTCAGTACTTC,CASSENRAKNIQYF
TRBJ1-2,TRBV2,TRBD1,.,TGTGCCAGCAGCGAGGGGACAGGGCATAACTATGGCTACACCTTC,CASSEGTGHNYGYTF
TRBJ2-6,TRBV5-1,.,.,TGCGCCAGCAGCCCCCTCGGCTCTGGGGCCAACGTCCTGACTTTC,CASSPLGSGANVLTF
TRBJ2-7,TRBV6-5,TRBD1,.,TGTGCCAGCAAGCTAGGGACAGGGGGCCCCTACGAGCAGTACTTC,CASKLGTGGPYEQYF
TRBJ2-6,TRBV4-1,TRBD2,.,TGCGCCAGCAGCCGGACTAGTTCCTCTGGGGCCAACGTCCTGACTTTC,CASSRTSSSGANVLTF
TRBJ1-4,TRBV28,.,once,TGTGCCAGCAGTCAGGGGCGGGAAAAACTGTTTTTT,CASSQGREKLFF
TRBJ1-2,TRBV27,.,.,TGTGCCAGCAGTTTTGATTCACTCTATGGCTACACCTTC,CASSFDSLYGYTF
TRBJ2-2,TRBV2,TRBD1,.,TGTGCCAGCAGAGCCACAGGGGACACCGGGGAGCTGTTTTTT,CASRATGDTGELFF
TRBJ2-7,TRBV28,.,.,TGTGCCAGCAGTACTCAGGCATACGGGTGGTACGAGCAGTACTTC,CASSTQAYGWYEQYF
TRBJ2-2,TRBV6-6,.,.,TGTGCCAGCAGTCGCGACAAGGGGACCGGGGAGCTGTTTTTT,CASSRDKGTGELFF
TRBJ2-4,TRBV9,.,.,TGTGCCAGCAGCATTGACACGACTGGTGCCATTCAGTACTTC,CASSIDTTGAIQYF
TRBJ1-5,TRBV5-4,TRBD1,.,TGTGCCAGCAGCCAGGACAGGGCCGTTGCTCAGCCCCAGCATTTT,CASSQDRAVAQPQHF
TRBJ2-5,TRBV6-5,TRBD2,.,TGTGCCAGCAGTTACCTGGGGGGAGGGGAGACCCAGTACTTC,CASSYLGGGETQYF
TRBJ1-2,TRBV19,.,.,TGTGCCAGTAATGACGGGGGACGTGGCTACACCTTC,CASNDGGRGYTF
TRBJ2-4,TRBV14,.,.,TGTGCCAGCAGCCATACGGGGCCAGGGAAAAACATTCAGTACTTC,CASSHTGPGKNIQYF
TRBJ2-3,TRBV5-1,TRBD2,.,TGCGCCAGCAGCTTGCCTAGCGGAACCCGGGGGGATACGCAGTATTTT,CASSLPSGTRGDTQYF
TRBJ1-2,TRBV28,TRBD1,.,TGTGCCGTAACCCAGGGGGCGCGTGGCTACACCTTC,CAVTQGARGYTF
TRBJ2-5,TRBV7-2,.,once,TGTGCCAGCAGCTTACCCGGCGTGAAAGAGACCCAGTACTTC,CASSLPGVKETQYF
TRBJ2-3,TRBV5-4,TRBD1,.,TGTGCCAGCAGCTTGGGGACAGGGGTCACAGATACGCAGTATTTT,CASSLGTGVTDTQYF
TRBJ2-3,TRBV19,.,.,TGTGCCAGTAGTACGCCACAAGGGACAGATACGCAGTATTTT,CASSTPQGTDTQYF